Sequencing of this T cell receptor (beta chain) was carried out in a study of CD8 T cells in ankylosing spondylitis. Findings and limits, study-wide: Characteristic of ankylosing spondylitis blood, it appeared, was a TCR beta motif comprising eight highly homologous variants. Peripheral blood samples showed relatively rare disease-linked clones, and these clones were CD8+.

Making the TCR beta libraries involved quantitative 5'-RACE with molecular barcodes. One entry per CDR3 protein results from TCRdb running MiXCR on the 5' RACE reads. The sample records over 600,000 distinct CDR3 sequences, 15% to 20% being singletons. This clonotype was seen only a few times. Antigen unknown. Germline loops: CDR1 DFQATT, CDR2 SNEGSKA (reference sequence). V lost 3 bases to trimming and J lost 3 bases, with 20 bases between them. The CDR3 has 16 residues. The specimen sequenced was blood, either unsorted or a sorted T cell fraction (not recorded which). The sequence was collected from a male donor with ankylosing spondylitis. The chain uses TRBV20-1 and TRBJ1-1, with D uncertain. CDR3 sequence (DNA): TGCAGTGCTAGCCCACTCAGTTTCGGGATTTACACTGAAGCTTTCTTT. Translating it yields CSASPLSFGIYTEAFF.